These T cell receptor beta chains were read from a single sample in a study of cytomegalovirus exposure and HLA in healthy donors. Profiling relied on immunoSEQ multiplex PCR, and the TCRdb table lists in-frame clones only, not all of them. The data show about 130,000 clones, 80% seen once. The specimen was PBMCs. The receptors come from a male donor in good health and CMV-seronegative. Both conserved end residues are part of each CDR3. The D gene is left open where the match is weak. Clone size is stated in some rows and not others, as once, few, many or a class when expanded.

J | D | V | size | CDR3 | DNA
TRBJ2-7 | NA | TRBV6-6 | few | CAGKSSDTDYEQYF | TGTGCCGGAAAGAGTTCGGACACGGACTACGAGCAGTACTTC
TRBJ2-7 | NA | TRBV7-9 | once | CSSSLTVGGGSGEQYF | TGTTCCAGCAGCTTAACCGTGGGGGGTGGGTCTGGAGAGCAGTACTTC
TRBJ2-2 | NA | TRBV5-8 | once | CASSFRVARTGELFF | TGTGCCAGCAGCTTTCGGGTAGCACGGACCGGGGAGCTGTTTTTT
TRBJ2-7 | NA | TRBV28 | NA | CASSLWLPRARFGEEGEQYF | TGTGCCAGCAGTTTATGGCTACCCAGGGCACGGTTCGGTGAGGAAGGCGAGCAGTACTTC
TRBJ1-2 | TRBD1 | TRBV10-1 | NA | CASRGQGTAGANYGYTF | TGCGCCAGCAGGGGACAGGGAACGGCGGGGGCTAACTATGGCTACACCTTC
TRBJ1-1 | TRBD1 | TRBV4-1 | NA | CASSLGQGMNTEAFF | TGCGCCAGCAGCCTGGGACAGGGGATGAACACTGAAGCTTTCTTT
TRBJ2-5 | NA | TRBV14 | few | CASSQARRGSQETQYF | TGTGCCAGCAGCCAAGCGCGCAGGGGTAGTCAAGAGACCCAGTACTTC
TRBJ1-1 | NA | TRBV4-2 | once | CASSHGTVNTEAFF | TGTGCCAGCAGCCACGGGACTGTGAACACTGAAGCTTTCTTT
TRBJ1-2 | NA | TRBV28 | NA | CASSSPPLAHGYTF | TGTGCCAGCAGTTCCCCACCTTTGGCTCATGGCTACACCTTC
TRBJ2-2 | TRBD1 | TRBV7-6 | NA | CASSSKDRANTGELFF | TGTGCCAGCAGCTCAAAGGACAGGGCTAACACCGGGGAGCTGTTTTTT
TRBJ1-4 | NA | TRBV6-5 | NA | CASSGVATNEKLFF | TGTGCCAGCAGCGGGGTGGCAACTAATGAAAAACTGTTTTTT